The 10 T cell receptor beta chains given below trace back to one sample, sequenced in a study of T-cell memory formation after mild COVID-19. TCRdb independently ran MiXCR on the 5' RACE reads; one entry per CDR3 protein. Among 400,000 to 550,000 distinct CDR3 sequences, about 23% were seen once, and the ten largest hold 12%. What was sequenced was PBMCs or a T cell subset sorted from them (not recorded which). The receptors stem from an adult woman who had mild COVID-19 (a few samples of this study predate the infection). Cell type and time point are not known.

The V call is TRBV11-2, the J call TRBJ2-4; D perhaps matches TRBD1 (8 bases). The CDR3 is 14 amino acids. The germline gives CDR1 SGHAT, CDR2 FQNNGV. V lost 6 bases and J lost 8, with 17 bases in between. The CDR3 DNA reads TGTGCCAGCAGAACTACAGGGGGAGGGTACATTCAGTACTTC. Translation: CASRTTGGGYIQYF.

The CDR3 is CATSRASSGVQPQHF. In DNA, the CDR3 is TGTGCCACCAGCAGAGCCTCGTCAGGGGTTCAGCCCCAGCATTTT. This chain uses TRBV15 with TRBJ1-5, with D tentatively TRBD1 (6 bases). Trimming took off 1 base at V and 6 bases at J, with 13 bases between the two ends. Germline V gene data show CDR1 as LNHNV and CDR2 as YYDKDF (reference sequence). CDR3 length equals 15 residues.

This chain connects TRBV30 to TRBJ1-2, with TRBD1 matching 8 bases. Germline CDR1 and CDR2: GTSNPN and SVGIG (reference sequence). The CDR3 is 13 residues long. V shed 2 bases and J 8 bases; nucleotides not matched to a gene: 7. The CDR3 here is CAWSPDRAGGYTF. Written as DNA, the CDR3 is TGTGCCTGGAGTCCGGACAGGGCGGGGGGCTACACCTTC.

CDR3 sequence: CASSQLDTGELFF. DNA for the CDR3: TGTGCCAGCAGTCAATTGGACACCGGGGAGCTGTTTTTT. This sequence joins TRBV7-9 and TRBJ2-2; D unclear. Trimming took off 6 bases at V and 3 bases at J, with 8 bases between the two ends. The CDR3 totals 13 residues. Germline V CDR1 and CDR2: SEHNR, FQNEAQ (reference sequence).

V gene TRBV5-1 combines with J gene TRBJ2-3; TRBD2 agrees at 10 bases. Germline CDR1 is SGHRS and CDR2 is YFSETQ. This CDR3 region has 17 residues. With V trimmed by 4 bases and J by 0 bases, 8 bases remained unmatched. CDR3 residues: CASSTGLAATSTDTQYF. In DNA form, the CDR3 reads TGCGCCAGCAGCACCGGACTAGCGGCCACTAGCACAGATACGCAGTATTTT.

The rearrangement links TRBV3-1 to TRBJ2-5; 9 positions match TRBD1. CDR1 is LGHDT and CDR2 is YNNKEL in the germline V gene (reference sequence). This CDR3 contains 15 residues. Unmatched junction bases numbered 3, after V lost 0 bases and J lost 4 bases. The CDR3: CASSQDPGQGETQYF. CDR3 DNA: TGTGCCAGCAGCCAAGACCCGGGACAGGGAGAGACCCAGTACTTC.

The chain links TRBV11-2 to TRBJ2-3; unclear D gene. The CDR3 runs 14 residues. The germline V gene encodes CDR1 SGHAT and CDR2 FQNNGV. V was trimmed by 0 bases and J by 4 bases, leaving 8 bases between them. The CDR3, as DNA: TGTGCCAGCAGCTTAGATCCTCGCGCAGATACGCAGTATTTT. Translated, it gives CASSLDPRADTQYF.

The J gene is TRBJ2-1, the V gene TRBV15, with D unclear. Germline V CDR1 and CDR2: LNHNV, YYDKDF (reference sequence). CDR3 length: 13 amino acids. V dropped 0 bases and J dropped 6 bases, with 6 bases sitting between them. DNA for the CDR3: TGTGCCACCAGCAGAGATCTCGCCAATGAGCAGTTCTTC. This sequence encodes CATSRDLANEQFF.

This clonotype was observed a few times. In DNA, the CDR3 is TGCGCCAGCAGCTTGGGGCGAGCCCGAAGACTAGCGGGGAACACCGGGGAGCTGTTTTTT. It encodes CASSLGRARRLAGNTGELFF. V gene TRBV5-1 combines with J gene TRBJ2-2, with TRBD2 identical over 10 bases. Germline V lookup: CDR1 SGHRS, CDR2 YFSETQ. With V trimmed by 0 bases and J by 1 base, 12 bases remained unmatched. The CDR3 runs 20 residues.

The genes are TRBV7-2 and TRBJ2-2; 8 nucleotides match TRBD1. This CDR3 region has 14 residues. J lost 6 bases, V lost 5 bases, and 5 bases had no gene match. Germline CDR1 and CDR2: SGHTA and FQGNSA. The CDR3, as DNA: TGTGCCAGCAGCCGACCACAGGGGGCCGGGGAGCTGTTTTTT. Protein: CASSRPQGAGELFF.